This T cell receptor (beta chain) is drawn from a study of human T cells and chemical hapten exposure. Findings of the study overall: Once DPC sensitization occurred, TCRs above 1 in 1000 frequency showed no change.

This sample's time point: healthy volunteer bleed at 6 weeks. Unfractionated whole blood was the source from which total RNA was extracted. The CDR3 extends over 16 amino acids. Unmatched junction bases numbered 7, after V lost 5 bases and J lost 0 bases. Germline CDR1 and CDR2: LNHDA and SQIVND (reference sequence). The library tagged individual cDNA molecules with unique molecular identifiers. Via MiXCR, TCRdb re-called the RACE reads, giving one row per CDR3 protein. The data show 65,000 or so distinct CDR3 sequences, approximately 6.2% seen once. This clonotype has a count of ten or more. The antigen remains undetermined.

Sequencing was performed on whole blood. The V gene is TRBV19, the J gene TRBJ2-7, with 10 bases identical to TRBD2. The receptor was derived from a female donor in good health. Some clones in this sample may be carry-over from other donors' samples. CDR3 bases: TGTGCCAGTAGTGCTTTAGCGGGAGGCAGCTCCTACGAGCAGTACTTC. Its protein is CASSALAGGSSYEQYF. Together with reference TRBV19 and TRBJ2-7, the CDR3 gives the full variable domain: DGGITQSPKYLFRKEGQNVTLSCEQNLNHDAMYWYRQDPGQGLRLIYYSQIVNDFQKGDIAEGYSVSREKKESFPLTVTSAQKNPTAFYLCASSALAGGSSYEQYFGPGTRLTVT.